Reported below is one T cell receptor beta chain. What it recognizes is unknown. This CDR3 spans 15 amino acids. CDR1 and CDR2 (germline): MNHNS, SASEGT. V lost 6 bases to trimming and J lost 5 bases; unmatched junction nucleotides: 10. This sample stems from a study of beta chain features in type 1 diabetes. Investigators reverse transcribed all isolated RNA, so they sequenced expressed TCRB transcripts. The data were produced by immunoSEQ multiplex PCR, yet TCRdb's version contains in-frame clones alone and is incomplete. The sample has 600,000 or so clones, roughly an eighth seen once. Study findings and constraints: Within each of all four CD4+ subsets, Type 1 diabetes patients had TCRB CDR3s that were moderately but significantly shorter.

The receptor was isolated from a man aged 18 to 35 with type 1 diabetes. The sample was naive CD4+ T cells from blood. The V call is TRBV6-1, the J call TRBJ1-1, with TRBD1 identical over 9 bases. The CDR3 DNA sequence: TGTGCCAGCAGGGATTACAGGGGGCTAAGGACTGAAGCTTTCTTT. It is translated as CASRDYRGLRTEAFF.